This TCR beta chain was recovered during a study of early T cells in non-severe SARS-CoV-2 infection. Unique molecular identifier tags were affixed to discrete cDNA molecules. TCRdb re-derived calls from the 5' RACE reads in MiXCR, one entry per CDR3 protein. Of 100,000 to 150,000 distinct CDR3 sequences in the sample, more than 12% are singletons; the top ten hold about a fifth. Trimming stripped 6 bases from V and 8 bases from J, with 13 bases between. Germline V gives CDR1 DFQATT, CDR2 SNEGSKA (reference sequence). CDR3 size: 12 residues. This rearrangement joins TRBV20-1 to TRBJ2-2; D is perhaps TRBD1 (5 bases). The source of this sequence is an adult who was a healthcare worker with PCR-confirmed SARS-CoV-2 infection or an uninfected control (not recorded which). Material: whole blood. The chain's CDR3 is CSAPQDFGELFF. As DNA, the CDR3 is TGCAGTGCCCCACAGGATTTTGGGGAGCTGTTTTTT.